What follows are 8 T cell receptor beta chains derived from one specimen sequenced in a study of T-cell reconstitution after alpha-beta-depleted transplantation in children. This sample's TCRbeta library carried unique molecular identifier barcodes. TCRdb re-analysed the PCR reads in MiXCR, keeping a single row per CDR3 protein. The sample lists roughly 790,000 distinct CDR3 sequences, around 15% occurring once. Sequenced material: PBMCs, mostly from graft donor cells, taken 360 days after TCRalphabeta/CD19-depleted stem cell transplant. These TCRs come from a male patient under 18 who had a stem cell transplant for acute lymphoblastic leukemia, so the T cells may come from the graft donor.

The chain links TRBV12-3 or TRBV12-4 to TRBJ2-1; the match to TRBD2 covers 9 bases. Trimming at V came to 6 bases and at J to 5 bases, leaving 17 bases not matched to a gene. The CDR3 sequence is 18 residues long. CDR3 nucleotides: TGTGCCAGCAGACCACCTAATGCATGGGCTAGCGGGAACAATGAGCAGTTCTTC. It is translated as CASRPPNAWASGNNEQFF.

This clonotype appeared many times. This sequence joins TRBV5-1 and TRBJ2-7, with TRBD2 matching over 8 bases. This CDR3 has 14 amino acids. With 4 bases clipped from V and 5 bases from J, the junction kept 8 bases outside the gene matches. CDR1 and CDR2 (germline): SGHRS, YFSETQ. CDR3 sequence reads: CASSPQKRENEQYF. DNA of the CDR3: TGCGCCAGCAGCCCTCAAAAGCGGGAGAACGAGCAGTACTTC.

This clonotype was recorded a few times. This chain joins TRBV29-1 and TRBJ2-7; a weak D match, TRBD1 (6 bases). The CDR3 is 13 amino acids. V lost 5 bases and J lost 0, with 11 bases in between. From germline, CDR1 is SQVTM and CDR2 ANQGSEA. CDR3 region: CSVLGTFSYEQYF. The CDR3 bases are TGCAGCGTTCTCGGGACATTCTCCTACGAGCAGTACTTC.

The chain links TRBV18 to TRBJ2-7; D is perhaps TRBD1 (6 bases). Germline V gives CDR1 KGHSH, CDR2 LQKENI. The CDR3 is made up of 14 amino acids. Trimming removed 3 bases from V and 7 bases from J, with 16 bases in between. This CDR3 reads CASSPGGQGMEQYF. In DNA form, the CDR3 reads TGTGCCAGCTCACCCGGCGGGCAGGGGATGGAGCAGTACTTC.

The chain carries TRBV25-1 and TRBJ2-1; D is uncertain. Between the trimmed V and J ends, which lost 0 bases and 3 bases, there was a span of 12 bases. The CDR3 runs 16 residues. Germline CDR1 MGHDK, CDR2 SYGVNS. The CDR3 nucleotides are TGTGCCAGCAGTGAATATGAAGGTAGCTTCTACAATGAGCAGTTCTTC. Translating gives CASSEYEGSFYNEQFF.

There are many counts of this clonotype. This chain links TRBV5-1 with TRBJ2-6; D ambiguous. Germline CDR1 and CDR2: SGHRS and YFSETQ. V was trimmed by 4 bases and J by 4 bases, leaving 6 bases between them. This CDR3 contains 13 residues. The CDR3 protein is CASSPNGANVLTF. Here the CDR3 DNA reads TGCGCCAGCAGCCCCAACGGGGCCAACGTCCTGACTTTC.

In its sample, this clonotype was seen a few times. This chain joins TRBV6-5 and TRBJ1-3; D unresolved. The CDR3 runs 13 residues. Trimming removed 4 bases at V and 2 bases at J, with 6 bases between. Germline CDR1 MNHEY, CDR2 SVGAGI. The DNA for the CDR3 is TGTGCCAGCAGTTTTTCCACTGGAAACACCATATATTTT. Its protein is CASSFSTGNTIYF.

This clonotype was detected many times. The J gene is TRBJ2-1, the V gene TRBV5-1; 8 positions agree with TRBD2. The V segment lost 2 bases and the J segment 4 bases; nucleotides outside the gene matches: 8. The CDR3 runs to 16 residues. CDR1 SGHRS and CDR2 YFSETQ come from the germline V gene. CDR3: CASSLSGTRKYNEQFF. The CDR3 DNA reads as TGCGCCAGCAGCTTATCCGGGACTAGAAAGTACAATGAGCAGTTCTTC.